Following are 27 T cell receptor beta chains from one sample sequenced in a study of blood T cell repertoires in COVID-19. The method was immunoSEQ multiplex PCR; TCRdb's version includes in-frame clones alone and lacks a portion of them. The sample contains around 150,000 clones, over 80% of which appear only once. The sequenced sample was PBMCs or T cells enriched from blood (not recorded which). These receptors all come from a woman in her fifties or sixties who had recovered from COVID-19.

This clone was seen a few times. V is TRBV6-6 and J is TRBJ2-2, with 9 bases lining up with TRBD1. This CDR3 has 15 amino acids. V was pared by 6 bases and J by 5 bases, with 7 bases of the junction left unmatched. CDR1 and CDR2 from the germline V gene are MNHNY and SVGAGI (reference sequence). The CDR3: CASRLKQGATGELFF. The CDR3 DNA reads TGTGCCAGCAGGTTAAAACAGGGGGCGACCGGGGAGCTGTTTTTT.

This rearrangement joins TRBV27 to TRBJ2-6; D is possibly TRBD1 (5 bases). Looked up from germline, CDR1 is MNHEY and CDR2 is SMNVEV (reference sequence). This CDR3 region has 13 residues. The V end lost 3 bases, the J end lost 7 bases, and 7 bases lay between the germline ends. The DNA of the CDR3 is TGTGCCAGCAGTTTTAGGGGAGCCAACGTCCTGACTTTC. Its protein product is CASSFRGANVLTF. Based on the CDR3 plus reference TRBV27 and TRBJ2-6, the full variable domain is EAQVTQNPRYLITVTGKKLTVTCSQNMNHEYMSWYRQDPGLGLRQIYYSMNVEVTDKGDVPEGYKVSRKEKRNFPLILESPSPNQTSLYFCASSFRGANVLTFGAGSRLTVL.

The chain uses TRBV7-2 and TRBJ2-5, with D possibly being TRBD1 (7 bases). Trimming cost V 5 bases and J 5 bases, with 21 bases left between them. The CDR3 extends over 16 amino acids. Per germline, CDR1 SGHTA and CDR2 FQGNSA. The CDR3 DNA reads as TGTGCCAGCAGCCGGCAAGGAGGGGGCCTGGAGGAGACCCAGTACTTC. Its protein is CASSRQGGGLEETQYF.

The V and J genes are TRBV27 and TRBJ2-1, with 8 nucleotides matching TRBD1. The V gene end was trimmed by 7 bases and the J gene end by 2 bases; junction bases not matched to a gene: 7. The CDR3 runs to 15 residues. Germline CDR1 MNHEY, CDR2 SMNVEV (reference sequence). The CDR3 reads CASNRGTRTYNEQFF. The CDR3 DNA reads TGTGCCAGCAACAGGGGGACTCGAACCTACAATGAGCAGTTCTTC.

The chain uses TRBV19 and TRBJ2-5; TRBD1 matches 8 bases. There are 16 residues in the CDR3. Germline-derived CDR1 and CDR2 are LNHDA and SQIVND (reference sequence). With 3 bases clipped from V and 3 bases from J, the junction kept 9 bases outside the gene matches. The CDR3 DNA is TGTGCCAGTAGTATGATCACAGGGGGATGGAAAGAGACCCAGTACTTC. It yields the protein CASSMITGGWKETQYF.

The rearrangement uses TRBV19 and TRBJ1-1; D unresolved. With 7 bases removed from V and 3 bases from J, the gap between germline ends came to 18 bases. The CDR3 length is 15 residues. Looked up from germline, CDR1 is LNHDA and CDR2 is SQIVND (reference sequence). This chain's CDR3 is CASIARQEGDTEAFF. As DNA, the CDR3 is TGTGCCAGTATAGCGCGTCAGGAAGGTGACACTGAAGCTTTCTTT.

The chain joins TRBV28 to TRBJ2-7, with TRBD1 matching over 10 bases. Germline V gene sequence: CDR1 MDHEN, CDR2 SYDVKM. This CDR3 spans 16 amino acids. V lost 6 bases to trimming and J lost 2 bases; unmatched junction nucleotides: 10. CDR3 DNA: TGTGCCAGCAGCCCCCCCGGGGACAGGGGCGCCTACGAGCAGTACTTC. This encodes CASSPPGDRGAYEQYF.

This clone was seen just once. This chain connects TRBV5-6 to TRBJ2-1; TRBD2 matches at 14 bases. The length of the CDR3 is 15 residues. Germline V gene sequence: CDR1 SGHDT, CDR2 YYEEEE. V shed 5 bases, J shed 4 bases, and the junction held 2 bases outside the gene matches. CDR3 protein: CASRGLAGVYNEQFF. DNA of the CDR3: TGTGCCAGCAGGGGACTAGCGGGGGTATACAATGAGCAGTTCTTC.

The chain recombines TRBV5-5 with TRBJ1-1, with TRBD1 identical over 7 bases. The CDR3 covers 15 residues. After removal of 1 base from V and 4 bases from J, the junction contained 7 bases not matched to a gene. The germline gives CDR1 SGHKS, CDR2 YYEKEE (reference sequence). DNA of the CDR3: TGTGCCAGCAGCTTGTCGCAGGGGGTGATCACTGAAGCTTTCTTT. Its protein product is CASSLSQGVITEAFF. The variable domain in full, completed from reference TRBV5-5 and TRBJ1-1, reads DAGVTQSPTHLIKTRGQQVTLRCSPISGHKSVSWYQQVLGQGPQFIFQYYEKEERGRGNFPDRFSARQFPNYSSELNVNALLLGDSALYLCASSLSQGVITEAFFGQGTRLTVV.

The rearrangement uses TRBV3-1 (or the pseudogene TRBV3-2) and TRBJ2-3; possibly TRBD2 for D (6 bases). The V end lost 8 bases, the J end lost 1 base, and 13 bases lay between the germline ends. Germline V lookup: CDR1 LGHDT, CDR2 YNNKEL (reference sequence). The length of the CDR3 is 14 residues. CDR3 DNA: TGTGCCAGCTGCTCGGGGGTAGGCACAGATACGCAGTATTTT. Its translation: CASCSGVGTDTQYF.

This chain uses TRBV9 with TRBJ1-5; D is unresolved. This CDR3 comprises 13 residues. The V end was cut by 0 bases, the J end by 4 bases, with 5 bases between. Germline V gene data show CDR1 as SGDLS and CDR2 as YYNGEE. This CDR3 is CASSVVPNQPQHF. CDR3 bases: TGTGCCAGCAGCGTAGTCCCAAATCAGCCCCAGCATTTT.

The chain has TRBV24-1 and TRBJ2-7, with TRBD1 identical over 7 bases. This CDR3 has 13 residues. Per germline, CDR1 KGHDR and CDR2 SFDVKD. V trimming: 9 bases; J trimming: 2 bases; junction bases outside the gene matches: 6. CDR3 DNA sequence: TGTGCCACCGGAACAGGGGCAACCTACGAGCAGTACTTC. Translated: CATGTGATYEQYF.

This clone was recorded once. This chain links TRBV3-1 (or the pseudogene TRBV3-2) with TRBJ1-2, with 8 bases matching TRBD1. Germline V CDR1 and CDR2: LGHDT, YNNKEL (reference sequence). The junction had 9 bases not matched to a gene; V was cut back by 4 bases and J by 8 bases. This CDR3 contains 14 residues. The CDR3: CASSPTGVGYGYTF. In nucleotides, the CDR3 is TGTGCCAGCAGCCCGACAGGGGTGGGCTACGGCTACACCTTC.

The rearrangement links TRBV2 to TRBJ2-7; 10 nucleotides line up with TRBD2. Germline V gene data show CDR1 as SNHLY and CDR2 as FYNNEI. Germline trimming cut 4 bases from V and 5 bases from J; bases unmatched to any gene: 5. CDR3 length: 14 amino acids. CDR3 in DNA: TGTGCCAGCAGTGGGAGCGGGGGGGCGGACGAGCAGTACTTC. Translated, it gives CASSGSGGADEQYF.

CDR3 loop: CASSLGTGIYEQYF. CDR3 bases: TGCGCCAGCAGCTTGGGGACAGGGATCTACGAGCAGTACTTC. V gene TRBV5-1 combines with J gene TRBJ2-7, with 8 positions matching TRBD1. The CDR3 consists of 14 residues. The germline CDR1 and CDR2 sequences are SGHRS and YFSETQ. Trimming cost V 0 bases and J 3 bases; bases outside gene matches: 2.

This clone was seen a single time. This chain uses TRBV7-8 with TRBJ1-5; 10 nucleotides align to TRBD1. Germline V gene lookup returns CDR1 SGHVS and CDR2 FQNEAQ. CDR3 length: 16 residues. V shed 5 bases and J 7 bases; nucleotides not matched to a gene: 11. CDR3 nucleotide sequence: TGTGCCAGCAGCCTGCCGGGACAGGGGTTGGGGCAGCCCCAGCATTTT. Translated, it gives CASSLPGQGLGQPQHF.

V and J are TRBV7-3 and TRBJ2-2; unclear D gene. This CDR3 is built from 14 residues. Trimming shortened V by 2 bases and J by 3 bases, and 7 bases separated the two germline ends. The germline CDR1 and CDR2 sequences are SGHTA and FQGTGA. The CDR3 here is CASSLELYTGELFF. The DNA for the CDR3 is TGTGCCAGCAGCTTAGAACTATACACCGGGGAGCTGTTTTTT.

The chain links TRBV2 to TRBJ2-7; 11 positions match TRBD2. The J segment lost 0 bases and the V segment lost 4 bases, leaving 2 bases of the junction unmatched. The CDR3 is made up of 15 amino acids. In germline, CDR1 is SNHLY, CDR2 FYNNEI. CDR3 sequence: CASSVGTSGSYEQYF. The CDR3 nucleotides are TGTGCCAGCAGTGTAGGGACTAGCGGCTCCTACGAGCAGTACTTC. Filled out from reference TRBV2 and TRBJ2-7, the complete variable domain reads EPEVTQTPSHQVTQMGQEVILRCVPISNHLYFYWYRQILGQKVEFLVSFYNNEISEKSEIFDDQFSVERPDGSNFTLKIRSTKLEDSAMYFCASSVGTSGSYEQYFGPGTRLTVT.

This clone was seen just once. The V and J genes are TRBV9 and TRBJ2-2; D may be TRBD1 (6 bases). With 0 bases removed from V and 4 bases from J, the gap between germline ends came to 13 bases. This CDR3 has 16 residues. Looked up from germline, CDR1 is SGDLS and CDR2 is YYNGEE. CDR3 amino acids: CASSVGQDHTTGELFF. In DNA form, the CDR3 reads TGTGCCAGCAGCGTAGGACAGGACCACACCACCGGGGAGCTGTTTTTT.

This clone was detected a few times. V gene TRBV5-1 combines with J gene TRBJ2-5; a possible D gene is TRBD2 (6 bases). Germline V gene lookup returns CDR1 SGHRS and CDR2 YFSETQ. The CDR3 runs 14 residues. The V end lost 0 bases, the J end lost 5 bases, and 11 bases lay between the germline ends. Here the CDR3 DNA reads TGCGCCAGCAGCTTGGGTGAGGCGGGGGAGACCCAGTACTTC. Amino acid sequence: CASSLGEAGETQYF.

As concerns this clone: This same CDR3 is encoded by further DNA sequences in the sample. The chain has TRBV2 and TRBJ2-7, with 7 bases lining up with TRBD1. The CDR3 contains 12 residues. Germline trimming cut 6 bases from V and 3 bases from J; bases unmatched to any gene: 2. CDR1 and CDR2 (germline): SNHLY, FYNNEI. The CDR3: CASRDRDYEQYF. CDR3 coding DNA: TGTGCCAGCAGAGACAGGGACTACGAGCAGTACTTC. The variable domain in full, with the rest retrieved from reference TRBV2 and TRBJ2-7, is EPEVTQTPSHQVTQMGQEVILRCVPISNHLYFYWYRQILGQKVEFLVSFYNNEISEKSEIFDDQFSVERPDGSNFTLKIRSTKLEDSAMYFCASRDRDYEQYFGPGTRLTVT.

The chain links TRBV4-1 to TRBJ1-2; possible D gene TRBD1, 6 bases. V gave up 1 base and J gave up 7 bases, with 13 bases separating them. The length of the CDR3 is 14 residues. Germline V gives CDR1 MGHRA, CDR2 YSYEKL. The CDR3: CASSQGGRGIGYTF. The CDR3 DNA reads TGCGCCAGCAGCCAAGGAGGCAGGGGAATTGGCTACACCTTC.

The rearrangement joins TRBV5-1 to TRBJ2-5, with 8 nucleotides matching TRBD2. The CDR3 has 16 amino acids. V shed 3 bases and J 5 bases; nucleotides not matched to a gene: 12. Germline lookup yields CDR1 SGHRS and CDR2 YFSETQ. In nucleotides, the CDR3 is TGCGCCAGCAGCTCCCTCGGAAGCGGGGGCCAGGAGACCCAGTACTTC. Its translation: CASSSLGSGGQETQYF.

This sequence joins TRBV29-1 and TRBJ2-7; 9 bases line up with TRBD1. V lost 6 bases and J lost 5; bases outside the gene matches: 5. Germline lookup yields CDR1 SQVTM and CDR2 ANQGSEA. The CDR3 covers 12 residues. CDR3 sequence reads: CSVNRGPNEQYF. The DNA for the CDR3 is TGCAGCGTGAACAGGGGGCCCAACGAGCAGTACTTC.

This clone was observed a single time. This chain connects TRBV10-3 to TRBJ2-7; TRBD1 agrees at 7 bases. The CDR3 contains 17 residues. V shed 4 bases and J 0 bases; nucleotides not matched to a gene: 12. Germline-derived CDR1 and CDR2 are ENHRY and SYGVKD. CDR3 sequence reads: CAISASERTGRSYEQYF. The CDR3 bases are TGTGCCATCAGTGCCTCCGAAAGGACAGGCCGCTCCTACGAGCAGTACTTC.

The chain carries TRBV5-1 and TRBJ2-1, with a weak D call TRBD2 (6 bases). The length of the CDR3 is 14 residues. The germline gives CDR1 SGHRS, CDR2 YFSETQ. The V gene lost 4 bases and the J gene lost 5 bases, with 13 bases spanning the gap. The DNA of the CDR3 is TGCGCCAGCAGCCTTGGGACTCACAACAATGAGCAGTTCTTC. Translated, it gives CASSLGTHNNEQFF.

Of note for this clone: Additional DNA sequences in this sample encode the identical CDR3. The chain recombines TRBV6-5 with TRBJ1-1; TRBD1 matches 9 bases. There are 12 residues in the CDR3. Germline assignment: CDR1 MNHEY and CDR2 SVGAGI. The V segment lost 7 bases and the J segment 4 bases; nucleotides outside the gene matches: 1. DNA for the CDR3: TGTGCCAGCAAGACAGGGGGCACTGAAGCTTTCTTT. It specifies CASKTGGTEAFF.